The rows below give T cell receptor beta chains drawn from one sample of a study of CD8 T cells in Susac syndrome. TCRdb re-called the immunoSEQ multiplex PCR reads with MiXCR, one entry per CDR3 protein. The repertoire holds fewer than 350,000 distinct CDR3 sequences, with 70% to 90% as singletons. Source material: CD8+ T cells from PBMCs. The source is a human donor with multiple sclerosis. Each CDR3 is given with its conserved first and last residue. A D gene is named only where the DNA matches it firmly. Expanded clones get a size class; other rows say once, few or many, or leave the size out.

D gene: TRBD1
clone size: -
V gene: TRBV7-9
J gene: TRBJ2-4
CDR3 DNA: TGTGCCAGCAGCGACAGGGCGGACATTCAGTACTTC
CDR3 protein: CASSDRADIQYF

D gene: TRBD2
clone size: -
V gene: TRBV6-2/TRBV6-3
J gene: TRBJ2-5
CDR3 DNA: TGTGCCAGCAGTTACCCGCCCCCCTCTGGACTAGCGGGAGCCTCGTGGGAGACCCAGTACTTC
CDR3 protein: CASSYPPPSGLAGASWETQYF

D gene: -
clone size: -
V gene: TRBV7-9
J gene: TRBJ2-3
CDR3 DNA: TGTGCCAGCAGTCCCGTCCTCGTGGGTAGCACAGATACGCAGTATTTT
CDR3 protein: CASSPVLVGSTDTQYF

D gene: -
clone size: -
V gene: TRBV9
J gene: TRBJ1-1
CDR3 DNA: TGTGCCAGCAGCGTAGATGGAGCAGGGATGGACACTGAAGCTTTCTTT
CDR3 protein: CASSVDGAGMDTEAFF

D gene: TRBD2
clone size: -
V gene: TRBV13
J gene: TRBJ2-2
CDR3 DNA: TGTGCCAGCAGCTTAGTCCACCCCCGACTAGCGGCGAACACCGGGGAGCTGTTTTTT
CDR3 protein: CASSLVHPRLAANTGELFF

D gene: -
clone size: -
V gene: TRBV5-8
J gene: TRBJ2-1
CDR3 DNA: TGTGCCAGCAGGCCAACAGGGTCGGGATACAATGAGCAGTTCTTC
CDR3 protein: CASRPTGSGYNEQFF

D gene: -
clone size: -
V gene: TRBV5-5
J gene: TRBJ2-4
CDR3 DNA: TGTGCCAGCAGCCCGGGGAGCGGGGCCAAAAACATTCAGTACTTC
CDR3 protein: CASSPGSGAKNIQYF

D gene: -
clone size: -
V gene: TRBV10-3
J gene: TRBJ1-4
CDR3 DNA: TGTGCCATCAGTGAGTCCGGCGGCATTAATGAAAAACTGTTTTTT
CDR3 protein: CAISESGGINEKLFF

D gene: TRBD2
clone size: -
V gene: TRBV7-9
J gene: TRBJ2-3
CDR3 DNA: TGTGCCAGCAGCAATGCCCCGGGACTAGCGGATCCCACAGATACGCAGTATTTT
CDR3 protein: CASSNAPGLADPTDTQYF

D gene: TRBD1
clone size: -
V gene: TRBV7-3
J gene: TRBJ2-7
CDR3 DNA: TGTGCCAGCAGCTTGGGTGGCGACAGGGCCTACGAGCAGTACTTC
CDR3 protein: CASSLGGDRAYEQYF

D gene: -
clone size: -
V gene: TRBV7-9
J gene: TRBJ2-5
CDR3 DNA: TGTGCCAGCAGCTTAGTTTTGGAGACCCAGTACTTC
CDR3 protein: CASSLVLETQYF

D gene: -
clone size: -
V gene: TRBV2
J gene: TRBJ2-1
CDR3 DNA: TGTGCCAGCAGCTTCTCATTTCAGGGGAATGAGCAGTTCTTC
CDR3 protein: CASSFSFQGNEQFF

D gene: -
clone size: few
V gene: TRBV28
J gene: TRBJ2-1
CDR3 DNA: TGTGCCAGCAGTCCGGGTAGGGCTGAGCAGTTCTTC
CDR3 protein: CASSPGRAEQFF

D gene: TRBD1
clone size: once
V gene: TRBV5-1
J gene: TRBJ1-1
CDR3 DNA: TGCGCCAGCAGCGAGACAGGGGGCACTGAAGCTTTCTTT
CDR3 protein: CASSETGGTEAFF

D gene: TRBD2
clone size: -
V gene: TRBV10-3
J gene: TRBJ2-7
CDR3 DNA: TGTGCCATCACTTCGCGCAGACTAGCGGGAGGGCCCCACGAGCAGTACTTC
CDR3 protein: CAITSRRLAGGPHEQYF

D gene: -
clone size: -
V gene: TRBV7-9
J gene: TRBJ2-2
CDR3 DNA: TGTGCCAGCAGCTCCCGGGTCTCAAACACCGGGGAGCTGTTTTTT
CDR3 protein: CASSSRVSNTGELFF

D gene: -
clone size: -
V gene: TRBV28
J gene: TRBJ2-3
CDR3 DNA: TGTGCCAGCAGCCTGGGGGACTGGATCACAGATACGCAGTATTTT
CDR3 protein: CASSLGDWITDTQYF

D gene: -
clone size: few
V gene: TRBV1
J gene: TRBJ2-1
CDR3 DNA: TGCACCAGCAGCCAAGACCAGGGTCCTTACAATGAGCAGTTCTTC
CDR3 protein: CTSSQDQGPYNEQFF

D gene: -
clone size: -
V gene: TRBV19
J gene: TRBJ2-7
CDR3 DNA: TGTGCCAGTAGTATGGGAGGCCAGGGGTACGAGCAGTACTTC
CDR3 protein: CASSMGGQGYEQYF

D gene: TRBD2
clone size: few
V gene: TRBV9
J gene: TRBJ2-1
CDR3 DNA: TGTGCCAGCAGCGTTGGGACTAGCGGGAAGAATGAGCAGTTCTTC
CDR3 protein: CASSVGTSGKNEQFF

D gene: -
clone size: -
V gene: TRBV7-6
J gene: TRBJ2-7
CDR3 DNA: TGTGCCAGCAGCTTAGAAGCCACGACCTACGAGCAGTACTTC
CDR3 protein: CASSLEATTYEQYF

D gene: -
clone size: -
V gene: TRBV4-3
J gene: TRBJ2-1
CDR3 DNA: TGCGCCAGCAGCCAAGATGCAGGGAGCGGATACAATGAGCAGTTCTTC
CDR3 protein: CASSQDAGSGYNEQFF

D gene: -
clone size: -
V gene: TRBV7-2
J gene: TRBJ2-7
CDR3 DNA: TGTGCCAGCAGCTTTAGTAGCGGCCCAGACTACGAGCAGTACTTC
CDR3 protein: CASSFSSGPDYEQYF

D gene: -
clone size: -
V gene: TRBV15
J gene: TRBJ2-7
CDR3 DNA: TGTGCCACCAGCAGAGATTTTGGAAACGAGCAGTACTTC
CDR3 protein: CATSRDFGNEQYF

D gene: -
clone size: once
V gene: TRBV5-1
J gene: TRBJ2-6
CDR3 DNA: TGCGCCAGCAGCTTGACCCGGCCAGCCGGGGCCAACGTCCTGACTTTC
CDR3 protein: CASSLTRPAGANVLTF

D gene: TRBD2
clone size: -
V gene: TRBV27
J gene: TRBJ2-7
CDR3 DNA: TGTGCCAGCAGTCTCATAGCGGGAATCAACGAGCAGTACTTC
CDR3 protein: CASSLIAGINEQYF

D gene: -
clone size: -
V gene: TRBV28
J gene: TRBJ2-2
CDR3 DNA: TGTGCCAGCAGTTTAGATCCTGGCGCGAACACCGGGGAGCTGTTTTTT
CDR3 protein: CASSLDPGANTGELFF

D gene: TRBD1
clone size: -
V gene: TRBV20-1
J gene: TRBJ2-1
CDR3 DNA: TGCAGTGCTAGAGGTACCGGGACAGGGTATGAGCAGTTCTTC
CDR3 protein: CSARGTGTGYEQFF

D gene: TRBD1
clone size: -
V gene: TRBV6-5
J gene: TRBJ2-7
CDR3 DNA: TGTGCCAGCAGTTACCCCCGACAGGGTTACTACGAGCAGTACTTC
CDR3 protein: CASSYPRQGYYEQYF

D gene: -
clone size: few
V gene: TRBV6-5
J gene: TRBJ1-5
CDR3 DNA: TGTGCCAGCAGTTACGTCCGCTGGGGGCCCCAGCATTTT
CDR3 protein: CASSYVRWGPQHF

D gene: -
clone size: -
V gene: TRBV4-3
J gene: TRBJ1-2
CDR3 DNA: TGCGCCAGCAGCACCCAAGGGGTTTATGGCTACACCTTC
CDR3 protein: CASSTQGVYGYTF

D gene: TRBD1
clone size: -
V gene: TRBV7-2
J gene: TRBJ2-1
CDR3 DNA: TGTGCCAGCAGCCCTAAGGACAGGGGGTTGTACAATGAGCAGTTCTTC
CDR3 protein: CASSPKDRGLYNEQFF

D gene: -
clone size: -
V gene: TRBV28
J gene: TRBJ2-2
CDR3 DNA: TGTGCCAGCAGTTTGGGTGACAGCCCCACCGGGGAGCTGTTTTTT
CDR3 protein: CASSLGDSPTGELFF

D gene: -
clone size: -
V gene: TRBV29-1
J gene: TRBJ1-1
CDR3 DNA: TGCAGCGTTGAAGATCGAATGGCGGCTTTCTTT
CDR3 protein: CSVEDRMAAFF

D gene: TRBD2
clone size: -
V gene: TRBV25-1
J gene: TRBJ2-7
CDR3 DNA: TGTGCCAGCAGTGAACTAGCGGGAGCGCTCTCCTACGAGCAGTACTTC
CDR3 protein: CASSELAGALSYEQYF

D gene: -
clone size: -
V gene: TRBV6-2/TRBV6-3
J gene: TRBJ2-7
CDR3 DNA: TGTGCCAGCAGCTTACTAGATTTCTCCGGCTACGAGCAGTACTTC
CDR3 protein: CASSLLDFSGYEQYF

D gene: TRBD2
clone size: -
V gene: TRBV10-2
J gene: TRBJ2-1
CDR3 DNA: TGCGCCAGCAGTGAGAAGCGGGAGGGGGGTGAGCAGTTCTTC
CDR3 protein: CASSEKREGGEQFF

D gene: -
clone size: once
V gene: TRBV16
J gene: TRBJ2-7
CDR3 DNA: TGTGCCAGCAGCCCTCGGCGGGGTATCTACGAGCAGTACTTC
CDR3 protein: CASSPRRGIYEQYF

D gene: -
clone size: once
V gene: TRBV19
J gene: TRBJ2-5
CDR3 DNA: TGTGCCAGTAGTCTGTATTGGCTATCCTACCAAGAGACCCAGTACTTC
CDR3 protein: CASSLYWLSYQETQYF

D gene: -
clone size: -
V gene: TRBV7-6
J gene: TRBJ2-7
CDR3 DNA: TGTGCCAGCAGCTTAGACCAGGGTAGGGATACAGAGCAGTACTTC
CDR3 protein: CASSLDQGRDTEQYF

D gene: -
clone size: -
V gene: TRBV28
J gene: TRBJ2-5
CDR3 DNA: TGTGCCAGCAGTTTAGGTTTAGGCGGGATAGAGACCCAGTACTTC
CDR3 protein: CASSLGLGGIETQYF

D gene: -
clone size: -
V gene: TRBV7-3
J gene: TRBJ2-1
CDR3 DNA: TGTGCCAGCGCCATCAACAGCCTGTACTTCTACAATGAGCAGTTCTTC
CDR3 protein: CASAINSLYFYNEQFF

D gene: TRBD2
clone size: -
V gene: TRBV5-6
J gene: TRBJ2-1
CDR3 DNA: TGTGCCAGCAGCTCGGTGGAGGGGACTAGCGGGGCCCGGTTGCGAGGGTCAGCGCTTTATGAGCAGTTCTTC
CDR3 protein: CASSSVEGTSGARLRGSALYEQFF

D gene: TRBD2
clone size: -
V gene: TRBV10-2
J gene: TRBJ2-5
CDR3 DNA: TGCGCCAGCAGTGACAGCGGGAGTGGGACCCAGTACTTC
CDR3 protein: CASSDSGSGTQYF

D gene: -
clone size: -
V gene: TRBV5-6
J gene: TRBJ1-1
CDR3 DNA: TGTGCCAGCAGCTTGGAAGGGGAACTCACTGAAGCTTTCTTT
CDR3 protein: CASSLEGELTEAFF